Shown below are 13 T cell receptor beta chains from a single sample sequenced in a study of PD-L1 blockade in urothelial cancer. The time point: peripheral blood 6 weeks after treatment start. TCRdb keeps only in-frame clones here, not all; method: immunoSEQ multiplex PCR. The sample yields some 41,000 clones, roughly 84% seen once. The sequences come from PBMCs, collected around atezolizumab (anti-PD-L1) treatment. These TCRs come from a man aged 65 to 79 with urothelial cancer.

The chain recombines TRBV5-1 with TRBJ2-3; 8 nucleotides match TRBD1. The V segment lost 4 bases and the J segment 3 bases; nucleotides outside the gene matches: 10. The length of the CDR3 is 16 residues. The V gene's germline CDR1 is SGHRS and CDR2 YFSETQ. CDR3 bases: TGCGCCAGCAGCCCACCCTCAGGGGGCGCAACAGATACGCAGTATTTT. Encoded protein: CASSPPSGGATDTQYF.

The chain combines TRBV5-1 with TRBJ2-5; TRBD2 matches 7 bases. The V gene's germline CDR1 is SGHRS and CDR2 YFSETQ. V gave up 3 bases and J gave up 4 bases; unmatched junction bases: 9. The CDR3 spans 15 residues. The CDR3: CASSSGRGDGETQYF. The CDR3 DNA follows: TGCGCCAGCAGCTCAGGACGGGGGGACGGAGAGACCCAGTACTTC.

The chain joins TRBV9 to TRBJ2-5, with D perhaps TRBD1 (6 bases). The CDR3 extends over 16 amino acids. Germline lookup yields CDR1 SGDLS and CDR2 YYNGEE. V was pared by 0 bases and J by 4 bases, with 16 bases between. The CDR3 spells CASSVEGNRVGETQYF. The CDR3, as DNA: TGTGCCAGCAGCGTAGAGGGAAACAGGGTAGGAGAGACCCAGTACTTC.

V gene TRBV9 combines with J gene TRBJ1-2, with a weak D call TRBD1 (6 bases). V was trimmed by 4 bases and J by 1 base, leaving 14 bases between them. The CDR3 has 15 residues. The germline V gene has CDR1 SGDLS and CDR2 YYNGEE. The CDR3, as DNA: TGTGCCAGCAGCCGGCGGACAGATCATAACTATGGCTACACCTTC. This sequence encodes CASSRRTDHNYGYTF.

The V call is TRBV19, the J call TRBJ2-5; TRBD1 is a possible D gene (6 bases). Germline CDR1 LNHDA, CDR2 SQIVND (reference sequence). The germline V and J ends were trimmed by 6 bases and 4 bases, with 21 bases remaining between them. This CDR3 comprises 16 residues. The CDR3 spells CASSNPTGSSIETQYF. Here the CDR3 DNA reads TGTGCCAGTAGCAACCCTACAGGGAGTTCTATAGAGACCCAGTACTTC.

The V and J genes are TRBV19 and TRBJ1-2; 7 nucleotides line up with TRBD1. The ends lost 5 bases at V and 4 bases at J; junction bases unmatched: 7. The CDR3 totals 14 residues. Germline values: CDR1 LNHDA, CDR2 SQIVND (reference sequence). DNA for the CDR3: TGTGCCAGTAGTCCTCGCCGGGACAGCTATGGCTACACCTTC. Amino acids: CASSPRRDSYGYTF.

The DNA of the CDR3 is TGTGCCAGCAGCTTGGCCACCTCTAGCGGTATTGAGCAGTTCTTC. Protein product: CASSLATSSGIEQFF. J is TRBJ2-1 and V is TRBV5-5, with 7 positions matching TRBD2. Germline V gene data show CDR1 as SGHKS and CDR2 as YYEKEE (reference sequence). CDR3 length: 15 residues. After removal of 0 bases from V and 9 bases from J, the junction contained 9 bases not matched to a gene. Based on the CDR3 plus reference TRBV5-5 and TRBJ2-1, the full variable domain is DAGVTQSPTHLIKTRGQQVTLRCSPISGHKSVSWYQQVLGQGPQFIFQYYEKEERGRGNFPDRFSARQFPNYSSELNVNALLLGDSALYLCASSLATSSGIEQFFGPGTRLTVL.

This chain joins TRBV7-9 and TRBJ1-2, with unresolved D. The CDR3 spans 12 residues. Germline loops: CDR1 SEHNR, CDR2 FQNEAQ (reference sequence). Trimming removed 3 bases at V and 7 bases at J, with 9 bases between. CDR3 coding DNA: TGTGCCAGCAGCTTTGGTGTGAGTGGCTACACCTTC. Translation: CASSFGVSGYTF.

The V and J genes are TRBV4-1 and TRBJ2-1, with 8 bases aligning to TRBD2. The V and J ends lost 7 bases and 8 bases, in that order; junction bases with no gene match: 13. There are 15 residues in the CDR3. The germline V gene has CDR1 MGHRA and CDR2 YSYEKL. For the CDR3, the DNA is TGCGCCAGCACCCTTTGGGCGGGAGGTGAAGATGAGCAGTTCTTC. Its translation: CASTLWAGGEDEQFF.

V gene TRBV27 combines with J gene TRBJ2-1, with 8 bases lining up with TRBD1. Trimming at V came to 6 bases and at J to 6 bases, leaving 4 bases not matched to a gene. CDR1 is MNHEY and CDR2 is SMNVEV in the germline V gene (reference sequence). The CDR3 has 13 residues. The CDR3: CASRRTGPNEQFF. CDR3 bases: TGTGCCAGCAGGCGGACAGGGCCCAATGAGCAGTTCTTC.

This chain joins TRBV20-1 and TRBJ1-1; D is undetermined. Trimming removed 5 bases at V and 0 bases at J, with 4 bases between. Germline CDR1 is DFQATT and CDR2 is SNEGSKA (reference sequence). The CDR3 is 11 amino acids. The CDR3 DNA follows: TGCAGTGCTTCCATGAACACTGAAGCTTTCTTT. The encoded protein is CSASMNTEAFF.

J is TRBJ2-3 and V is TRBV9, with TRBD2 matching over 10 bases. J was trimmed by 4 bases and V by 3 bases; bases with no gene match: 2. The CDR3 length is 14 residues. Germline V gene data show CDR1 as SGDLS and CDR2 as YYNGEE. The CDR3 loop is CASSGLAGADTQYF. The CDR3 DNA reads TGTGCCAGCAGCGGCCTAGCGGGAGCAGATACGCAGTATTTT. Looking up the rest from reference TRBV9 and TRBJ2-3 gives the full variable domain: DSGVTQTPKHLITATGQRVTLRCSPRSGDLSVYWYQQSLDQGLQFLIQYYNGEERAKGNILERFSAQQFPDLHSELNLSSLELGDSALYFCASSGLAGADTQYFGPGTRLTVL.

The chain recombines TRBV7-9 with TRBJ2-2, with TRBD2 identical over 8 bases. This CDR3 region has 15 residues. CDR1 and CDR2 (germline): SEHNR, FQNEAQ (reference sequence). J gave up 0 bases and V 4 bases, and 1 base lay outside the gene matches. CDR3 in DNA: TGTGCCAGCAGCTCTAGCGGGCCGAACACCGGGGAGCTGTTTTTT. Residues: CASSSSGPNTGELFF.